Listed below are T cell receptor beta chains from one sample, sequenced in a study of a mutant IDH1 vaccine in newly diagnosed glioma. This table comes from immunoSEQ multiplex PCR, and its TCRdb copy is limited to in-frame clones, with some not included. Of tens of thousands of clones listed, about 80% are singletons. Here the sequenced sample was PBMCs, taken from a glioma patient treated with radiotherapy, temozolomide or both. These TCRs come from a woman aged 40 to 55 with glioma. The CDR3 runs from the conserved cysteine through the conserved F or W. Fields, in order: D gene, J gene, clone size, V gene, CDR3 DNA, CDR3 protein. The D gene is left open where the match is weak. Clone size is shown for a subset of rows, as once, few, many or a class of expanded clone.

d_gene: .; j_gene: TRBJ1-1; abundance: .; v_gene: TRBV6-1; CDR3nt: TGTGCCAGTAGAACAGGGAGAAATGAAGCTTTCTTT; CDR3aa: CASRTGRNEAFF
d_gene: .; j_gene: TRBJ2-1; abundance: .; v_gene: TRBV10-3; CDR3nt: TGTGCCGGCTCAGGGGGAGGGTCGGACAATGAGCAGTTCTTC; CDR3aa: CAGSGGGSDNEQFF
d_gene: .; j_gene: TRBJ1-5; abundance: once; v_gene: TRBV27; CDR3nt: TGTGCCAGCAGTTTATTGCAGGGACATCAGCCCCAGCATTTT; CDR3aa: CASSLLQGHQPQHF
d_gene: .; j_gene: TRBJ1-1; abundance: .; v_gene: TRBV9; CDR3nt: TGTGCCAGCAGCGTGAAGTTGTGGGACACTGAAGCTTTCTTT; CDR3aa: CASSVKLWDTEAFF
d_gene: .; j_gene: TRBJ2-5; abundance: .; v_gene: TRBV6-5; CDR3nt: TGTGCCAGCAGTTACGGGGAGACCCAGTACTTC; CDR3aa: CASSYGETQYF
d_gene: .; j_gene: TRBJ2-1; abundance: .; v_gene: TRBV10-3; CDR3nt: TGTGCCATCTCCGCAGGGCCTAGCGACAATGAGCAGTTCTTC; CDR3aa: CAISAGPSDNEQFF
d_gene: .; j_gene: TRBJ2-1; abundance: .; v_gene: TRBV25-1; CDR3nt: TGTGCCAGTAGGGGGACACCTCTATACAATGAGCAGTTCTTC; CDR3aa: CASRGTPLYNEQFF
d_gene: .; j_gene: TRBJ2-3; abundance: .; v_gene: TRBV4-3; CDR3nt: TGCGCCAGCAGCAAACGGGGGCCGCTAGATACGCAGTATTTT; CDR3aa: CASSKRGPLDTQYF
d_gene: .; j_gene: TRBJ1-4; abundance: .; v_gene: TRBV9; CDR3nt: TGTGCCAGCAGCGTAGGGCGGGGAGCTAATGAAAAACTGTTTTTT; CDR3aa: CASSVGRGANEKLFF
d_gene: .; j_gene: TRBJ2-7; abundance: .; v_gene: TRBV10-3; CDR3nt: TGTGCCATCAGTAGTGGTTACGAGCAGTACTTC; CDR3aa: CAISSGYEQYF
d_gene: .; j_gene: TRBJ2-3; abundance: .; v_gene: TRBV7-9; CDR3nt: TGTGCCAGCAGCCCCGTTTCGGATACGCAGTATTTT; CDR3aa: CASSPVSDTQYF
d_gene: TRBD1; j_gene: TRBJ2-7; abundance: .; v_gene: TRBV4-1; CDR3nt: TGCGCCAGCAGCCAACGGGACAGTCTCTACGAGCAGTACTTC; CDR3aa: CASSQRDSLYEQYF
d_gene: TRBD1; j_gene: TRBJ2-5; abundance: .; v_gene: TRBV5-6; CDR3nt: TGTGCCAGCAGCAAAAACCCGGGACAGAGGAAAGAGACCCAGTACTTC; CDR3aa: CASSKNPGQRKETQYF
d_gene: .; j_gene: TRBJ2-3; abundance: .; v_gene: TRBV7-8; CDR3nt: TGTGCCAGCAGCCTGACAACTGCATCAGATACGCAGTATTTT; CDR3aa: CASSLTTASDTQYF
d_gene: TRBD1; j_gene: TRBJ1-1; abundance: .; v_gene: TRBV2; CDR3nt: TGTGCCAGCAGTCGGGACAGTAACACTGAAGCTTTCTTT; CDR3aa: CASSRDSNTEAFF
d_gene: TRBD1; j_gene: TRBJ2-7; abundance: .; v_gene: TRBV5-6; CDR3nt: TGTGCCAGCAGCCAAAACGGACAGGGGTACGAGCAGTACTTC; CDR3aa: CASSQNGQGYEQYF
d_gene: TRBD1; j_gene: TRBJ2-3; abundance: .; v_gene: TRBV7-9; CDR3nt: TGTGCCAGCAGCCCCAGGGGGCCAGATACGCAGTATTTT; CDR3aa: CASSPRGPDTQYF
d_gene: .; j_gene: TRBJ1-1; abundance: once; v_gene: TRBV19; CDR3nt: TGTGCCAGTAGTATCGCGGGGTACACTGAAGCTTTCTTT; CDR3aa: CASSIAGYTEAFF
d_gene: .; j_gene: TRBJ2-1; abundance: .; v_gene: TRBV29-1; CDR3nt: TGCAGCGTTGCACAGAGCAATGAGCAGTTCTTC; CDR3aa: CSVAQSNEQFF
d_gene: TRBD1; j_gene: TRBJ1-1; abundance: .; v_gene: TRBV29-1; CDR3nt: TGCAGCGTGGGACAGGGGGACACTGAAGCTTTCTTT; CDR3aa: CSVGQGDTEAFF
d_gene: .; j_gene: TRBJ2-7; abundance: .; v_gene: TRBV5-1; CDR3nt: TGCGCCAGCAGCTACTACAGGTCCTACGAGCAGTACTTC; CDR3aa: CASSYYRSYEQYF
d_gene: .; j_gene: TRBJ1-2; abundance: few; v_gene: TRBV27; CDR3nt: TGTGCCAGCAGTCCTTACAGGGTCAAGGATGGCTACACCTTC; CDR3aa: CASSPYRVKDGYTF
d_gene: .; j_gene: TRBJ1-1; abundance: .; v_gene: TRBV2; CDR3nt: TGTGCCAGCAGCGCTGGGACATCGGGCACTGAAGCTTTCTTT; CDR3aa: CASSAGTSGTEAFF
d_gene: TRBD1; j_gene: TRBJ1-2; abundance: .; v_gene: TRBV7-9; CDR3nt: TGTGCCAGCAGCTTGAACAGGGGGTATGGCTACACCTTC; CDR3aa: CASSLNRGYGYTF
d_gene: TRBD2; j_gene: TRBJ2-2; abundance: .; v_gene: TRBV10-3; CDR3nt: TGTGCCATCAGTGAGGGGTGGTTAGCGGGGGGCACAACGAACACCGGGGAGCTGTTTTTT; CDR3aa: CAISEGWLAGGTTNTGELFF
d_gene: .; j_gene: TRBJ2-7; abundance: once; v_gene: TRBV6-1; CDR3nt: TGTGCCAGCAGCCAGGCCGGTGTGGAGTACGAGCAGTACTTC; CDR3aa: CASSQAGVEYEQYF
d_gene: .; j_gene: TRBJ1-2; abundance: .; v_gene: TRBV5-8; CDR3nt: TGTGCCAGCAGCCCTAGGCCCGGGCGAGGCTACACCTTC; CDR3aa: CASSPRPGRGYTF
d_gene: .; j_gene: TRBJ1-2; abundance: .; v_gene: TRBV4-2; CDR3nt: TGTGCCAGCAGCCAAGCCACCCGGGAGGGGGACCCTAACTATGGCTACACCTTC; CDR3aa: CASSQATREGDPNYGYTF
d_gene: .; j_gene: TRBJ1-5; abundance: once; v_gene: TRBV6-1; CDR3nt: TGTGTGTGCAGGGAAACTAGCAATCAGCCCCAGCATTTT; CDR3aa: CVCRETSNQPQHF
d_gene: TRBD1; j_gene: TRBJ1-6; abundance: .; v_gene: TRBV30; CDR3nt: TGTGCCTGGCGAATGACAGGGGACAATTCACCCCTCCACTTT; CDR3aa: CAWRMTGDNSPLHF
d_gene: TRBD1; j_gene: TRBJ1-1; abundance: .; v_gene: TRBV5-6; CDR3nt: TGTGCCAGCAAAAACAGGGGGAACACTGAAGCTTTCTTT; CDR3aa: CASKNRGNTEAFF
d_gene: TRBD2; j_gene: TRBJ2-5; abundance: .; v_gene: TRBV10-3; CDR3nt: TGTGCCATCAGTGAGGCCGGCGGGGGGGAAGAGACCCAGTACTTC; CDR3aa: CAISEAGGGEETQYF
d_gene: .; j_gene: TRBJ2-7; abundance: .; v_gene: TRBV5-1; CDR3nt: TGCGCCAGCAGCTTGGTACTGGGAGCCTACGAGCAGTACTTC; CDR3aa: CASSLVLGAYEQYF
d_gene: TRBD2; j_gene: TRBJ2-1; abundance: few; v_gene: TRBV19; CDR3nt: TGTGCCAGTAGTATAGGGGCTAGCGGGGGGGATGAGCAGTTCTTC; CDR3aa: CASSIGASGGDEQFF
d_gene: TRBD1; j_gene: TRBJ1-1; abundance: .; v_gene: TRBV5-6; CDR3nt: TGTGCCAGCAGTCAGGACAGGATCACTGAAGCTTTCTTT; CDR3aa: CASSQDRITEAFF
d_gene: .; j_gene: TRBJ2-7; abundance: .; v_gene: TRBV18; CDR3nt: TGTGCCAGCTCACCACCAACGGGGGTAAACGAGCAGTACTTC; CDR3aa: CASSPPTGVNEQYF
d_gene: .; j_gene: TRBJ2-7; abundance: .; v_gene: TRBV7-6; CDR3nt: TGTGCCAGCAGCTTAGTCGGGTTAGCGTACGCCTACGAGCAGTACTTC; CDR3aa: CASSLVGLAYAYEQYF
d_gene: TRBD1; j_gene: TRBJ2-7; abundance: .; v_gene: TRBV2; CDR3nt: TGTGCCAGCAGTCTGGGACAGGGAAACTACGAGCAGTACTTC; CDR3aa: CASSLGQGNYEQYF
d_gene: TRBD1; j_gene: TRBJ1-6; abundance: medium-sized; v_gene: TRBV2; CDR3nt: TGTGCCAGCAGGGGGACAGGATCACCCCTCCACTTT; CDR3aa: CASRGTGSPLHF
d_gene: .; j_gene: TRBJ1-2; abundance: .; v_gene: TRBV19; CDR3nt: TGTGCCAGTAGTATAGCGGGGTCAGCCCGCTATGGCTACACCTTC; CDR3aa: CASSIAGSARYGYTF
d_gene: .; j_gene: TRBJ1-2; abundance: few; v_gene: TRBV5-1; CDR3nt: TGCGCCAGCAGCGGGGAGGACTATGGCTACACCTTC; CDR3aa: CASSGEDYGYTF
d_gene: .; j_gene: TRBJ1-2; abundance: .; v_gene: TRBV4-1; CDR3nt: TGCGCCAGCAGCCCTAGAGGGGAAGGCTACACCTTC; CDR3aa: CASSPRGEGYTF
d_gene: TRBD1; j_gene: TRBJ2-7; abundance: .; v_gene: TRBV18; CDR3nt: TGTGCCAGCTCAGTTGCCGGGACAGCAGGTGGGAACGAGCAGTACTTC; CDR3aa: CASSVAGTAGGNEQYF
d_gene: .; j_gene: TRBJ2-6; abundance: .; v_gene: TRBV19; CDR3nt: TGTGCCAGTAGTAAACAGGACTCTGGGGCCAACGTCCTGACTTTC; CDR3aa: CASSKQDSGANVLTF
d_gene: TRBD1; j_gene: TRBJ2-2; abundance: .; v_gene: TRBV5-1; CDR3nt: TGCGCCAGCAGGCCGGGACAGGGTCTCGGGGAGCTGTTTTTT; CDR3aa: CASRPGQGLGELFF
d_gene: .; j_gene: TRBJ2-2; abundance: few; v_gene: TRBV19; CDR3nt: TGTGCCAGTAGTACGGGAAGGGCCCGCGGGGAGCTGTTTTTT; CDR3aa: CASSTGRARGELFF
d_gene: .; j_gene: TRBJ2-5; abundance: .; v_gene: TRBV19; CDR3nt: TGTGCCAGTAGGTCCGGAGGGACCCAGTACTTC; CDR3aa: CASRSGGTQYF
d_gene: TRBD2; j_gene: TRBJ2-4; abundance: .; v_gene: TRBV5-1; CDR3nt: TGCGCCAGCAGCCCAGCCGGGACTAGCGGGGGGGCCGCCCAAAACATTCAGTACTTC; CDR3aa: CASSPAGTSGGAAQNIQYF
d_gene: TRBD1; j_gene: TRBJ1-6; abundance: .; v_gene: TRBV10-2; CDR3nt: TGCGCCAGCAGTCACGGACAGGGTGCAGTCCCCAATTCACCCCTCCACTTT; CDR3aa: CASSHGQGAVPNSPLHF
d_gene: TRBD1; j_gene: TRBJ1-6; abundance: .; v_gene: TRBV9; CDR3nt: TGTGCCAGCACCGAATCGGACAGGGAAAATTCACCCCTCCACTTT; CDR3aa: CASTESDRENSPLHF
d_gene: .; j_gene: TRBJ2-7; abundance: .; v_gene: TRBV9; CDR3nt: TGTGCCAGCAGCTTCGGCGGCGGGGACGAGCAGTACTTC; CDR3aa: CASSFGGGDEQYF
d_gene: .; j_gene: TRBJ1-2; abundance: .; v_gene: TRBV6-5; CDR3nt: TGTGCCAGCAGTTACAAGTCGGCAATTGGGGTCTATGGCTACACCTTC; CDR3aa: CASSYKSAIGVYGYTF
d_gene: .; j_gene: TRBJ1-1; abundance: .; v_gene: TRBV6-1; CDR3nt: TGTGCCAGCAGTGGACTAGTGGGGAGGAACACTGAAGCTTTCTTT; CDR3aa: CASSGLVGRNTEAFF
d_gene: .; j_gene: TRBJ2-7; abundance: .; v_gene: TRBV7-2; CDR3nt: TGTGCCAGCAGCTTAGAAGGACGGACGACAGAGCAGTACTTC; CDR3aa: CASSLEGRTTEQYF